This T cell receptor beta chain came from a study of T cell responses to AZD1222 COVID-19 vaccine. Germline lookup yields CDR1 KGHDR and CDR2 SFDVKD. V lost 8 bases and J lost 4, with 10 bases in between. The CDR3 runs 13 residues. Turning to this clone: Its antigen is undetermined.

Findings and caveats of the study: Nearly half of unique spike-specific TCRs reportedly avoided B.1.351 and B.1.1.7 mutated regions.

Profiled with immunoSEQ multiplex PCR; TCRdb holds only in-frame clones, not every one. The table includes around 25,000 clones, 80% to 90% detected once. Second doses were pooled across both intervals (about 4 or about 12 weeks). The TCR comes from an adult who received the AZD1222 COVID-19 vaccine. The source material was peripheral blood, sampled 28 days after the second AZD1222 dose. The rearrangement links TRBV24-1 to TRBJ2-2, with D possibly matching TRBD1 (6 bases). The CDR3 bases are TGTGCCACCAAAGAAGGGGGCACCGGGGAGCTGTTTTTT. This sequence encodes CATKEGGTGELFF.